The source of this T cell receptor (beta chain) is a study of blood T cell repertoires in COVID-19. The study recruited people aged roughly 18 to 89 years across more than 20 US areas. Resolution of symptoms, clearance, or two negative PCRs was present in recovered Cohort 3 donors. As originally analysed: Nucleated cell counts were estimated from reference gene primer amplification. The assay was immunoSEQ multiplex PCR, and TCRdb's table has in-frame clones only and misses some. D and trimming were read from the DNA, whereas the V and J calls and clone size are those reported in that table. This table holds approximately 470,000 clones, roughly nine tenths found once. The junction had 11 bases not matched to a gene; V was cut back by 1 base and J by 4 bases. The CDR3 consists of 17 residues. Germline V gene lookup returns CDR1 SGHAT and CDR2 FQNNGV.

The source of this sequence is a young woman who had recovered from COVID-19. The sample taken for sequencing was PBMCs or T cells enriched from blood (not recorded which). The chain combines TRBV11-2 with TRBJ1-1; 8 bases match TRBD1. The CDR3 loop is CASSLAGTGWLGTEAFF. In nucleotides, the CDR3 is TGTGCCAGCAGCTTAGCGGGGACAGGTTGGTTAGGCACTGAAGCTTTCTTT.